This T cell receptor (beta chain) was sequenced during a study of blood T cell repertoires in COVID-19. For the study at large: Material from acute and convalescent COVID-19 was sourced from the United States, Italy and Spain. The cDNA or gDNA used as material had been derived from T cells, B-cell-depleted T cells, or PBMCs.

With 4 bases removed from V and 8 bases from J, the gap between germline ends came to 18 bases. CDR3 size: 15 residues. CDR1 and CDR2 (germline): SGDLS, YYNGEE. Study processing details: By means of reference gene primer amplification, nucleated cell counts were estimated. Sequencing was performed with immunoSEQ multiplex PCR; in TCRdb, only in-frame clones are kept and a portion is missing. The V and J calls and the clone size are those of that table, but D and trimming were determined from the DNA. This table has roughly 80,000 clones, around nine tenths appearing once. The sample was peripheral blood. The gene calls are TRBV9 and TRBJ1-4; no reliable D call. The receptor comes from a woman of 80 years or more with acute or convalescent COVID-19. CDR3 nucleotide sequence: TGTGCCAGCAGCCCCTCCTTATTGCACGGGGAAAAACTGTTTTTT. As protein: CASSPSLLHGEKLFF.